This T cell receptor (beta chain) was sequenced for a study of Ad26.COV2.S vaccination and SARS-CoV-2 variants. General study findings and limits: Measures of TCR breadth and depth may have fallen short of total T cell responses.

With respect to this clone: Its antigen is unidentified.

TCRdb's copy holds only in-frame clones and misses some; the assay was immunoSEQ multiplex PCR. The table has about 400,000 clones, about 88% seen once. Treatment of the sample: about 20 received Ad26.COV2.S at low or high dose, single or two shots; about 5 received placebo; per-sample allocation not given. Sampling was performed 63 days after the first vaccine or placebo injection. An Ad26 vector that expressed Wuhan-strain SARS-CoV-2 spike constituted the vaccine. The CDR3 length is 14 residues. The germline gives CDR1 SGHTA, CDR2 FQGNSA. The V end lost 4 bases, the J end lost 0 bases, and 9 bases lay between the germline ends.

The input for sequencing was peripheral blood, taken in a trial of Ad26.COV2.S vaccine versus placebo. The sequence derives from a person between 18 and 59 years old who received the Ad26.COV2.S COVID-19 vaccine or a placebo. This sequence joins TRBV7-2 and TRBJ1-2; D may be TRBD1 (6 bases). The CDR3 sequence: CASSSRQANYGYTF. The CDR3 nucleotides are TGTGCCAGCAGCTCACGACAGGCTAACTATGGCTACACCTTC. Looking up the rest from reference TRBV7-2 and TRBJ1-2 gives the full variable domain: GAGVSQSPSNKVTEKGKDVELRCDPISGHTALYWYRQSLGQGLEFLIYFQGNSAPDKSGLPSDRFSAERTGGSVSTLTIQRTQQEDSAVYLCASSSRQANYGYTFGSGTRLTVV.